Listed below are T cell receptor beta chains from one sample, sequenced in a study of Ad26.COV2.S vaccination and SARS-CoV-2 variants. Clones were read by immunoSEQ multiplex PCR, and TCRdb kept only the in-frame ones, dropping some. The sample lists roughly 410,000 clones; about four fifths were seen once. The sequencing here drew on peripheral blood, taken in a trial of Ad26.COV2.S vaccine versus placebo. Receptors originate from a person aged 18-65 years who received the Ad26.COV2.S COVID-19 vaccine or a placebo. The CDR3 runs from the conserved cysteine through the conserved F or W. Each record gives: clone size, CDR3 length, J gene, D gene, V gene, CDR3 DNA, CDR3 protein. A D gene is named only where the DNA matches it firmly. Not every row has a clone size; where given, it reads once, few, many or a size class.

clone size: NA; CDR3 length: 17; J gene: TRBJ2-1; D gene: TRBD2; V gene: TRBV27; CDR3 DNA: TGTGCCAGCAGCACAGGGACTAGCGGGGGGCTTTGGAATGAGCAGTTCTTC; CDR3 protein: CASSTGTSGGLWNEQFF
clone size: NA; CDR3 length: 20; J gene: TRBJ1-5; D gene: NA; V gene: TRBV5-1; CDR3 DNA: TGCGCCAGCAGCGGGCGAAGAGACGTAGCGGAGATCGTTGGACGGGGGTCCCAGCATTTT; CDR3 protein: CASSGRRDVAEIVGRGSQHF
clone size: NA; CDR3 length: 14; J gene: TRBJ2-3; D gene: NA; V gene: TRBV7-9; CDR3 DNA: TGTGCCAGCAGCTCTCGAGTGAGGACAGATACGCAGTATTTT; CDR3 protein: CASSSRVRTDTQYF
clone size: NA; CDR3 length: 14; J gene: TRBJ1-1; D gene: NA; V gene: TRBV27; CDR3 DNA: TGTGCCAGCAGTTTTGCAGGGCGGGCCACTGAAGCTTTCTTT; CDR3 protein: CASSFAGRATEAFF
clone size: NA; CDR3 length: 14; J gene: TRBJ1-2; D gene: NA; V gene: TRBV6-5; CDR3 DNA: TGTGCCAGCCTGGGGGCCGTTGGTAACTATGGCTACACCTTC; CDR3 protein: CASLGAVGNYGYTF
clone size: NA; CDR3 length: 17; J gene: TRBJ1-3; D gene: TRBD1; V gene: TRBV9; CDR3 DNA: TGTGCCAGCAGCTCCCGACAGGGGGCTTACTCTGGAAACACCATATATTTT; CDR3 protein: CASSSRQGAYSGNTIYF
clone size: NA; CDR3 length: 13; J gene: TRBJ1-3; D gene: TRBD1; V gene: TRBV5-3; CDR3 DNA: TGTGCCAGAAGCTTGAAATGCATTTGGACAGGACGTTTT; CDR3 protein: CARSLKCIWTGRF
clone size: NA; CDR3 length: 15; J gene: TRBJ2-3; D gene: TRBD1; V gene: TRBV5-1; CDR3 DNA: TGCGCCAGCAGCCGGGGACAGGGAGGCGGGGATACGCAGTATTTT; CDR3 protein: CASSRGQGGGDTQYF
clone size: NA; CDR3 length: 16; J gene: TRBJ1-6; D gene: NA; V gene: TRBV18; CDR3 DNA: TGTGCCAGCTCAGCGACAGGCAGCCCTGATAATTCACCCCTCCACTTT; CDR3 protein: CASSATGSPDNSPLHF
clone size: NA; CDR3 length: 17; J gene: TRBJ2-7; D gene: TRBD2; V gene: TRBV15; CDR3 DNA: TGTGCCACCAGCAGGGAATTACTAGCGGAGTACTCCTACGAGCAGTACTTC; CDR3 protein: CATSRELLAEYSYEQYF
clone size: NA; CDR3 length: 14; J gene: TRBJ1-2; D gene: TRBD1; V gene: TRBV3-1/TRBV3-2; CDR3 DNA: TGTGCCAGCAGCCCCCTACAGGGGATCCATGGCTACACCTTC; CDR3 protein: CASSPLQGIHGYTF
clone size: few; CDR3 length: 14; J gene: TRBJ2-5; D gene: TRBD2; V gene: TRBV11-2; CDR3 DNA: TGTGCCAGCAGCGCTGGACTAGCTGGAGAGACCCAGTACTTC; CDR3 protein: CASSAGLAGETQYF
clone size: NA; CDR3 length: 14; J gene: TRBJ2-7; D gene: TRBD1; V gene: TRBV9; CDR3 DNA: TGTGCCAGCAGCGTCAGGGGGTTAGGGGACGAGCAGTACTTC; CDR3 protein: CASSVRGLGDEQYF
clone size: NA; CDR3 length: 17; J gene: TRBJ1-1; D gene: TRBD1; V gene: TRBV5-1; CDR3 DNA: TGCGCCAGTCGACCCGGGACAGGGGGCTCGGTGAACACTGAAGCTTTCTTT; CDR3 protein: CASRPGTGGSVNTEAFF
clone size: NA; CDR3 length: 14; J gene: TRBJ2-1; D gene: TRBD2; V gene: TRBV15; CDR3 DNA: TGTGCCACCAGCATTGGGAGCGGGAGCTATGAGCAGTTCTTC; CDR3 protein: CATSIGSGSYEQFF
clone size: NA; CDR3 length: 13; J gene: TRBJ1-5; D gene: NA; V gene: TRBV6-5; CDR3 DNA: TGTGCCAGCAGTTACTCGGAGGGTTCTCCCCAGCATTTT; CDR3 protein: CASSYSEGSPQHF
clone size: NA; CDR3 length: 17; J gene: TRBJ1-2; D gene: TRBD1; V gene: TRBV5-1; CDR3 DNA: TGCGCCAGCACCTGGGGGACAGACTATACCACTAGCTATGGCTACACCTTC; CDR3 protein: CASTWGTDYTTSYGYTF
clone size: once; CDR3 length: 12; J gene: TRBJ2-1; D gene: NA; V gene: TRBV7-2; CDR3 DNA: TGTGCCAGCAGCCCCCGGCGGATAGAGCAGTTCTTC; CDR3 protein: CASSPRRIEQFF
clone size: NA; CDR3 length: 16; J gene: TRBJ2-7; D gene: TRBD1; V gene: TRBV14; CDR3 DNA: TGTGCCAGCAGCCCCCCTCCGACAGGGAGCTCCTACGAGCAGTACTTC; CDR3 protein: CASSPPPTGSSYEQYF
clone size: few; CDR3 length: 16; J gene: TRBJ2-1; D gene: NA; V gene: TRBV14; CDR3 DNA: TGTGCCAGCAGTCGTCTCCCTAGTAGAACCTACAATGAGCAGTTCTTC; CDR3 protein: CASSRLPSRTYNEQFF